The source of this T cell receptor beta chain is a study of T cell responses to AZD1222 COVID-19 vaccine. With 3 bases removed from V and 2 bases from J, the gap between germline ends came to 9 bases. The germline CDR1 and CDR2 sequences are SGHTA and FQGNSA. This CDR3 is built from 14 residues. Only in-frame clones appear in the TCRdb table, and some are missing; sequencing was by immunoSEQ multiplex PCR. The table includes approximately 150,000 clones, 93% detected once. Whole-study results and caveats: At baseline, seropositivity was found in only a handful of AZD1222 recipients. Vaccine-associated CD4 TCRs spanned spike, dominant at 160-218 and 743-854. Donors, mostly white British, included more females; clonal diversity was possibly underestimated. Receipt of two AZD1222 doses was followed by a rise in Spike-specific TCR breadth and depth.

The sample holds one count of this clone. What it recognizes is unknown. This sample comprised peripheral blood, obtained on day 0 of AZD1222 vaccination. The chain recombines TRBV7-2 with TRBJ2-3; D is unresolved. The TCR was taken from an adult in good health. CDR3 coding DNA: TGTGCCAGCAGCTTTTTAAAAGACACAGATACGCAGTATTTT. This translates into CASSFLKDTDTQYF.